This TCR beta chain was found in a study of CD8+ T cells in alopecia areata. Whole-study context: Tofacitinib therapy took 6 to 18 months; 6 months off drug came after.

Details on this clone: No antigen is known for it.

General observations from the study: Mouse data revealed clearer TCR sharing than patient data did, a gap possibly tied to HLA. Alphabeta T cells residing in normal skin are also sequenced in scalp samples.

Collected material from alopecia areata patients comprised lesional scalp punch biopsies and peripheral blood. Trimming stripped 7 bases from V and 4 bases from J, with 5 bases between. CDR1 MNHEY and CDR2 SMNVEV come from the germline V gene (reference sequence). The CDR3 consists of 12 residues. Reverse transcribed after extraction, RNA yielded cDNA as the sequencing template. Libraries were prepared by immunoSEQ multiplex PCR; TCRdb keeps only in-frame clonotypes and omits some of them. The data hold over 150,000 clones, with around 60% observed a single time. This clonotype was obtained from a human donor with alopecia areata. The source was CD4+ T cells sorted from blood, collected at week 0. The genes are TRBV27 and TRBJ1-6; no reliable D call. CDR3 DNA sequence: TGTGCCAGCACTCCGTATAATTCACCCCTCCACTTT. This gives the protein CASTPYNSPLHF.